This entry lists 27 T cell receptor beta chains sequenced from one sample in a study of identical twins. A single record per CDR3 protein comes from TCRdb applying MiXCR to the 5' RACE reads. Among roughly 230,000 distinct CDR3 sequences listed, about 8% were seen once. This same sample was also taken into another study, of yellow fever vaccine responses in identical twins.

Input material: CD8+ T cells sorted from blood. The receptors stem from a woman aged 18-30 years in good health.

This clonotype showed up just a few times. The chain links TRBV20-1 to TRBJ2-5; 9 bases are shared with TRBD1. This CDR3 spans 14 amino acids. Trimming took 2 bases from V and 5 from J; bases not matched to a gene: 6. Germline CDR1 is DFQATT and CDR2 is SNEGSKA (reference sequence). CDR3 DNA sequence: TGCAGTGCTAGAATGACAGGGGGGCGCGAGACCCAGTACTTC. This translates into CSARMTGGRETQYF.

This clonotype has just a few counts. This chain connects TRBV25-1 to TRBJ1-2; 8 bases align to TRBD1. Trimming removed 11 bases from V and 8 bases from J; junction bases left unmatched: 7. Germline CDR1 is MGHDK and CDR2 is SYGVNS. The CDR3 has 11 amino acids. CDR3 loop: CAAWTGWGYTF. CDR3 in DNA: TGTGCCGCCTGGACAGGGTGGGGCTACACCTTC.

Ten or more counts support this clonotype. The chain couples TRBV12-3 or TRBV12-4 to TRBJ2-3; D remains unclear. There are 12 residues in the CDR3. V shed 6 bases and J shed 3 bases, with 7 bases lying between them. In DNA form, the CDR3 reads TGTGCCAGCAGATCTCCTACAGATACGCAGTATTTT. Its translation is CASRSPTDTQYF.

As regards this clonotype: One junction end disagrees with the germline gene, perhaps due to a read error. The gene calls are TRBV20-1 and TRBJ2-3; 14 positions match TRBD2. The CDR3 length is 16 residues. CDR1 is DFQATT and CDR2 is SNEGSKA in the germline V gene (reference sequence). The CDR3 region has the DNA TGCTGTGCTAGAGATGGGACTAGCGGGAGTGCAGATACGCAGTATTTT. Translated, it gives CCARDGTSGSADTQYF.

This clonotype appeared a few times. V is TRBV29-1 and J is TRBJ2-6; D is undetermined. CDR3 length: 15 residues. Germline lookup yields CDR1 SQVTM and CDR2 ANQGSEA. Between the trimmed V and J ends, which lost 3 bases and 2 bases, there was a span of 11 bases. The chain's CDR3 is CSVDWPAAGANVLTF. CDR3 bases: TGCAGCGTTGATTGGCCAGCAGCTGGGGCCAACGTCCTGACTTTC.

This rearrangement joins TRBV2 to TRBJ2-7; 8 bases are shared with TRBD1. Germline V lookup: CDR1 SNHLY, CDR2 FYNNEI. The CDR3 length is 12 residues. With 9 bases clipped from V and 6 bases from J, the junction kept 7 bases outside the gene matches. DNA for the CDR3: TGTGCCAGAACGACAGGGGCCGGCGAGCAGTACTTC. This gives the protein CARTTGAGEQYF.

This clonotype has a handful of counts. The genes are TRBV5-1 and TRBJ2-7; TRBD2 agrees at 8 bases. The CDR3 extends over 16 amino acids. J gave up 0 bases and V 4 bases, and 9 bases lay outside the gene matches. From germline, CDR1 is SGHRS and CDR2 YFSETQ. The chain's CDR3 is CASSLGGGPTSYEQYF. The CDR3, as DNA: TGCGCCAGCAGCCTGGGCGGGGGGCCCACCTCCTACGAGCAGTACTTC.

This clonotype was seen a handful of times. The V gene is TRBV6-2 or TRBV6-3, the J gene TRBJ2-5; D is unclear. With 3 bases removed from V and 1 base from J, the gap between germline ends came to 12 bases. Germline-derived CDR1 and CDR2 are MNHEY and SVGEGT. There are 15 residues in the CDR3. The CDR3 DNA is TGTGCCAGCAGTTATGGCTCTCGCATCCAAGAGACCCAGTACTTC. Translation gives CASSYGSRIQETQYF.

The chain links TRBV9 to TRBJ2-1, with TRBD1 matching over 8 bases. Germline assignment: CDR1 SGDLS and CDR2 YYNGEE. V was pared by 3 bases and J by 6 bases, with 5 bases of the junction left unmatched. The CDR3 runs 14 residues. Here the CDR3 DNA reads TGTGCCAGCAGCGCCCGACAGGGGAGCAATGAGCAGTTCTTC. It specifies CASSARQGSNEQFF.

About this clonotype: The junction departs from germline at one end; a sequencing error may be responsible. As DNA, the CDR3 is TGCACCAGCAAAAAGCAGCTCCAACAGTTCTTC. Amino acids: CTSKKQLQQFF. The chain recombines TRBV5-1 with TRBJ2-1; no firm D call. Germline V gene lookup returns CDR1 SGHRS and CDR2 YFSETQ. The CDR3 consists of 11 residues.

The V gene is TRBV15, the J gene TRBJ2-3; 11 nucleotides agree with TRBD2. The CDR3 spans 20 residues. J was trimmed by 5 bases and V by 0 bases; bases with no gene match: 16. Germline V gene sequence: CDR1 LNHNV, CDR2 YYDKDF (reference sequence). The CDR3: CATSRDTADVAGGGRDTQYF. Written as DNA, the CDR3 is TGTGCCACCAGCAGAGATACGGCAGATGTAGCGGGGGGGGGTAGAGATACGCAGTATTTT.

Only a few counts were recorded for this clonotype. This chain uses TRBV24-1 with TRBJ2-1; TRBD2 might be the D (5 bases). Germline-derived CDR1 and CDR2 are KGHDR and SFDVKD. V dropped 5 bases and J dropped 7 bases, with 14 bases sitting between them. This CDR3 spans 14 amino acids. The DNA for the CDR3 is TGTGCCACCAGTGGGGTGGCGGACTTGAATGAGCAGTTCTTC. Its protein is CATSGVADLNEQFF.

In this sample, this clonotype turned up a few times. The rearrangement uses TRBV27 and TRBJ2-1; D might be TRBD1 (6 bases). V dropped 5 bases and J dropped 1 base, with 9 bases sitting between them. This CDR3 contains 14 residues. Germline CDR1 is MNHEY and CDR2 is SMNVEV (reference sequence). CDR3 sequence: CASSARGSYNEQFF. CDR3 DNA sequence: TGTGCCAGCAGTGCCAGGGGTTCCTACAATGAGCAGTTCTTC.

This rearrangement joins TRBV10-2 to TRBJ2-3; no clear D gene. This CDR3 is 13 amino acids long. The V and J ends lost 7 bases and 1 base respectively, with 9 bases between them. Germline V CDR1 and CDR2: WSHSY, SAAADI. The CDR3 sequence: CASIIARTDTQYF. The CDR3 DNA follows: TGCGCCAGCATTATAGCCCGCACAGATACGCAGTATTTT.

This clonotype has only a few counts. The rearrangement links TRBV7-2 to TRBJ2-3; D unclear. The CDR3 runs to 16 residues. Germline V gene sequence: CDR1 SGHTA, CDR2 FQGNSA. V was trimmed by 4 bases and J by 1 base, leaving 15 bases between them. CDR3 coding DNA: TGTGCCAGCAGCTCCCGACCCGACACGGGCACAGATACGCAGTATTTT. As protein: CASSSRPDTGTDTQYF. Using reference TRBV7-2 and TRBJ2-3 for the parts outside the CDR3, the full variable domain is GAGVSQSPSNKVTEKGKDVELRCDPISGHTALYWYRQSLGQGLEFLIYFQGNSAPDKSGLPSDRFSAERTGGSVSTLTIQRTQQEDSAVYLCASSSRPDTGTDTQYFGPGTRLTVL.

This clonotype has a handful of counts. The chain combines TRBV4-1 with TRBJ2-1; possibly TRBD1 for D (5 bases). The V gene lost 6 bases and the J gene lost 2 bases, with 11 bases spanning the gap. Germline V gives CDR1 MGHRA, CDR2 YSYEKL. CDR3 length: 14 amino acids. For the CDR3, the DNA is TGCGCCAGCAGTACAGGAAGAGCCTACAATGAGCAGTTCTTC. It yields the protein CASSTGRAYNEQFF.

The V call is TRBV29-1, the J call TRBJ2-7, with TRBD1 identical over 11 bases. Germline lookup yields CDR1 SQVTM and CDR2 ANQGSEA. J was trimmed by 4 bases and V by 4 bases; bases with no gene match: 3. The CDR3 is 13 residues long. This chain's CDR3 is CSVGGTGGYEQYF. DNA for the CDR3: TGCAGCGTTGGGGGGACAGGGGGTTACGAGCAGTACTTC.

This clonotype has ten or more counts. An end of the junction does not agree with germline; a read error may underlie this. The V gene is TRBV5-1, the J gene TRBJ2-7; TRBD1 might be the D (6 bases). CDR1 and CDR2 from the germline V gene are SGHRS and YFSETQ. The CDR3 runs to 13 residues. The CDR3 bases are TGTGCCAGCTCACCACCGGACAGCTACGAGCAGTACTTC. Its protein product is CASSPPDSYEQYF.

J is TRBJ1-4 and V is TRBV2, with D maybe TRBD1 (6 bases). V was clipped by 6 bases and J by 8 bases, with 19 bases between them. Germline lookup yields CDR1 SNHLY and CDR2 FYNNEI. The CDR3 contains 15 residues. CDR3 amino acids: CASSPTGFNEEKLFF. As DNA, the CDR3 is TGTGCCAGCAGCCCCACAGGGTTTAATGAGGAAAAACTGTTTTTT.

This clonotype showed up just a few times. This rearrangement joins TRBV12-3 or TRBV12-4 to TRBJ2-7, with TRBD1 matching 7 bases. The CDR3 sequence is 16 residues long. Germline trimming cut 2 bases from V and 0 bases from J; bases unmatched to any gene: 7. The CDR3 DNA reads as TGTGCCAGCAGTTTAAGAGTGGGACAGAGCTCCTACGAGCAGTACTTC. This codes for CASSLRVGQSSYEQYF.

The sample holds a few counts of this clonotype. Written as DNA, the CDR3 is TGTGCCAGCAGCCGGGTTGTCGGGGAAATATATTCCTACGAGCAGTACTTC. It yields the protein CASSRVVGEIYSYEQYF. This chain connects TRBV5-4 to TRBJ2-7; tentatively, D is TRBD2 (5 bases). Germline assignment: CDR1 SGHNT and CDR2 YYREEE (reference sequence). V lost 4 bases to trimming and J lost 1 base, with 21 bases between them. This CDR3 region has 17 residues.

This clonotype was seen at least ten times. The chain carries TRBV4-3 and TRBJ2-2; TRBD1 or TRBD2 may be the D gene (6 bases each). Trimming cost V 0 bases and J 6 bases, with 14 bases left between them. In germline, CDR1 is LGHNA, CDR2 YSLEER. CDR3 length equals 16 residues. The CDR3 DNA sequence: TGCGCCAGCAGCCAAGATCTCGGTGGGGGGCCCGGGGAGCTGTTTTTT. It translates to CASSQDLGGGPGELFF.

This clonotype showed up just a few times. The chain carries TRBV15 and TRBJ2-3; D unresolved. Looked up from germline, CDR1 is LNHNV and CDR2 is YYDKDF (reference sequence). CDR3 length: 15 amino acids. Between the trimmed V and J ends, which lost 0 bases and 5 bases, there was a span of 12 bases. DNA of the CDR3: TGTGCCACCAGCAGAGATAGGTTCGTCAGAGATACGCAGTATTTT. Protein product: CATSRDRFVRDTQYF.

In its sample, this clonotype was seen many times. The CDR3 reads CATSDLQGDTGELFF. The CDR3 coding sequence is TGTGCCACCAGTGATTTGCAGGGAGACACCGGGGAGCTGTTTTTT. The chain uses TRBV24-1 and TRBJ2-2, with D possibly being TRBD1 or TRBD2 (5 bases each). CDR3 size: 15 residues. CDR1 is KGHDR and CDR2 is SFDVKD in the germline V gene. Trimming took 0 bases from V and 3 from J, leaving 7 bases between them.

This clonotype was detected a few times. The rearrangement uses TRBV6-5 and TRBJ2-6; 7 bases are a match to TRBD1. Germline V gives CDR1 MNHEY, CDR2 SVGAGI. The V and J ends lost 2 bases and 2 bases, in that order; junction bases with no gene match: 6. The CDR3 runs to 17 residues. The CDR3 sequence: CASSYLPTGTGANVLTF. CDR3 nucleotides: TGTGCCAGCAGTTACCTCCCGACAGGGACTGGGGCCAACGTCCTGACTTTC.

The rearrangement uses TRBV4-2 and TRBJ1-1; D gene unclear. The CDR3 contains 13 residues. The germline CDR1 and CDR2 sequences are LGHNA and YNFKEQ. Trimming took 4 bases from V and 1 from J, leaving 7 bases between them. In DNA form, the CDR3 reads TGTGCCAGCAGCCCCGGCGCGAACACTGAAGCTTTCTTT. Translation gives CASSPGANTEAFF.

This clonotype was recorded a few times. The chain recombines TRBV28 with TRBJ2-1, with D possibly being TRBD1 (6 bases). CDR1 is MDHEN and CDR2 is SYDVKM in the germline V gene. V was shortened by 5 bases and J by 8 bases, with 13 bases between the two germline ends. The CDR3 sequence is 13 residues long. CDR3 sequence: CASSPQGGDEQFF. Here the CDR3 DNA reads TGTGCCAGCAGTCCACAGGGTGGGGATGAGCAGTTCTTC.